This T cell receptor (beta chain) comes out of a study of T-cell memory formation after mild COVID-19. The overall study: In these data, TCR clusters were largely donor specific. Study results and caveats: Pre-infection memory held some responding clones, suggesting pre-existing cross-reactive T cells responded.

MiXCR, run by TCRdb on the 5' RACE reads, gives a single entry per CDR3 protein. This sample yields 190,000 or so distinct CDR3 sequences, of which 20% to 25% are seen a single time; 23% belongs to the top ten. In this sample, this clonotype turned up a few times. Its antigen remains unidentified. Per germline, CDR1 SGHDN and CDR2 FVKESK. V lost 3 bases and J lost 6; bases outside the gene matches: 16. This CDR3 is 18 amino acids long. This receptor was obtained from an adult woman who had mild COVID-19 (a few samples of this study predate the infection). Cell type and time point are not known. Input material: PBMCs or a T cell subset sorted from them (not recorded which). The chain links TRBV14 to TRBJ2-2; 7 nucleotides line up with TRBD2. The CDR3 nucleotides are TGTGCCAGCAGCCAGAGGGACTACCCCTCGGGAGTCCCCGGGGAGCTGTTTTTT. It encodes CASSQRDYPSGVPGELFF.